This T cell receptor (beta chain) was obtained from a study of identical twins. Study findings and constraints: The study drew conclusions from cross-sectional statistical analysis, not from following the same donors. In monozygotic twins, models underestimated the sharing of out-of-frame TCR alpha.

A single record per CDR3 protein comes from TCRdb applying MiXCR to the 5' RACE reads. This repertoire shows a few hundred thousand distinct CDR3 sequences, around 15% found once; its top ten account for 0.44%. This clonotype was recorded only once. The target antigen is unknown. There are 13 residues in the CDR3. These data were also filed under a second study, of yellow fever vaccine responses in identical twins.

The chain employs TRBV12-2 and TRBJ2-1; TRBD2 is the table's D call and was not checked against the DNA. TRBV12-2 is listed as a pseudogene. This clonotype originated in a woman between 18 and 29 years old in good health. Sequenced sample: CD4+ T cells sorted from blood. The CDR3 here is CASLPPSSNEQFF. The CDR3 DNA follows: TGTGCAAGTCTCCCACCTAGTTCGAATGAGCAGTTCTTC.